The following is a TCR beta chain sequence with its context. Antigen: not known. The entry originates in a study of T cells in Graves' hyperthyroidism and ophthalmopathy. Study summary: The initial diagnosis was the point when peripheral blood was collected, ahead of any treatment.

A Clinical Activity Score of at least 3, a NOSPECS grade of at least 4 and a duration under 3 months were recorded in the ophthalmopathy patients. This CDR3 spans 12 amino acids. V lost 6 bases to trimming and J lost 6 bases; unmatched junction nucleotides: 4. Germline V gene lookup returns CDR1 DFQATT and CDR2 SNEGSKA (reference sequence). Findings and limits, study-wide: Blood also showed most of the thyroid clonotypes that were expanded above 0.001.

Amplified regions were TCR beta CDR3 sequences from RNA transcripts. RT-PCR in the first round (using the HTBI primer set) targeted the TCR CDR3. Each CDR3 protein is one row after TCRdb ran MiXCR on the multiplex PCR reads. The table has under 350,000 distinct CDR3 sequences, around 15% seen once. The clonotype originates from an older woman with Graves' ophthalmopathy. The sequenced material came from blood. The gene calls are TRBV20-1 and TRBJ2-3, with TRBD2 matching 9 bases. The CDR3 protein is CSALAGTDTQYF. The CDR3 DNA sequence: TGCAGTGCCCTAGCGGGAACGGATACGCAGTATTTT.